Shown below are 7 T cell receptor beta chains from a single sample sequenced in a study of shared clonotypes between healthy human individuals (dated by TCRdb to between 2020 and 2021). The library was made by the immunoSEQ multiplex PCR assay. The source is immuneACCESS, and TCRdb retained only in-frame sequences with V and J called. Part of the clones is not carried over; for the studies checked, unresolved V genes explain less than half of this, and the remainder is unexplained. This sample comprises approximately 2.5 million clones, more than 90% of them detected only once. Over 0.12% of the sample goes to the ten largest clones. Input material: naive CD4+ T cells sorted from blood. Interpreted using the paper, the cell subset or site label stands for: CD45RA+ positively selected. The receptor source for this set is a man between 18 and 29 years old in good health.

A word on this clone: Other nucleotide sequences in the sample specify the same CDR3. The chain joins TRBV14 to TRBJ1-3; TRBD1 matches at 8 bases. V lost 4 bases and J lost 3; bases outside the gene matches: 2. Germline assignment: CDR1 SGHDN and CDR2 FVKESK. There are 14 residues in the CDR3. The CDR3 region is CASSRQGSGNTIYF. The DNA of the CDR3 is TGTGCCAGCAGCCGACAGGGGAGTGGAAACACCATATATTTT. The full variable domain, rest sourced from reference TRBV14 and TRBJ1-3, is EAGVTQFPSHSVIEKGQTVTLRCDPISGHDNLYWYRRVMGKEIKFLLHFVKESKQDESGMPNNRFLAERTGGTYSTLKVQPAELEDSGVYFCASSRQGSGNTIYFGEGSWLTVV.

This chain links TRBV7-2 with TRBJ2-1; 11 positions match TRBD2. CDR1 is SGHTA and CDR2 is FQGNSA in the germline V gene. The CDR3 sequence is 15 residues long. The ends lost 2 bases at V and 5 bases at J; junction bases unmatched: 2. CDR3 region: CASSLIAGGNNEQFF. CDR3 in DNA: TGTGCCAGCAGCTTAATAGCGGGGGGGAACAATGAGCAGTTCTTC.

This chain links TRBV2 with TRBJ2-1; the D is unclear. Germline CDR1 and CDR2: SNHLY and FYNNEI. The V end was cut by 4 bases, the J end by 4 bases, with 5 bases between. The CDR3 covers 12 residues. The CDR3 DNA reads as TGTGCCAGCAGTGGTGTTTACAATGAGCAGTTCTTC. This gives the protein CASSGVYNEQFF.

The rearrangement joins TRBV5-1 to TRBJ2-7; D is tentatively TRBD1 or TRBD2 (6 bases each). V was cut by 5 bases and J by 0 bases, with 12 bases left in between. Germline V CDR1 and CDR2: SGHRS, YFSETQ. This CDR3 is built from 14 residues. The CDR3 DNA follows: TGCGCCAGCAGTGTGGAGGGGGTCTCCTACGAGCAGTACTTC. Its protein is CASSVEGVSYEQYF. The full variable domain, its missing parts supplied by reference TRBV5-1 and TRBJ2-7, is KAGVTQTPRYLIKTRGQQVTLSCSPISGHRSVSWYQQTPGQGLQFLFEYFSETQRNKGNFPGRFSGRQFSNSRSEMNVSTLELGDSALYLCASSVEGVSYEQYFGPGTRLTVT.

The table lists this clone with a few counts. The V gene is TRBV30, the J gene TRBJ1-2; D is perhaps TRBD1 (6 bases). V was clipped by 5 bases and J by 6 bases, with 13 bases between them. Per germline, CDR1 GTSNPN and CDR2 SVGIG (reference sequence). The CDR3 extends over 12 amino acids. The chain's CDR3 is CAWAGQGNGYTF. CDR3 in DNA: TGTGCCTGGGCCGGGCAGGGGAATGGCTACACCTTC.

Regarding this clone: The sample carries other DNA sequences with the same CDR3. The V call is TRBV6-5, the J call TRBJ2-3; D possibly corresponds to TRBD1 (5 bases). The V and J ends lost 5 bases and 0 bases respectively, with 12 bases between them. Per the germline V gene, CDR1 is MNHEY and CDR2 is SVGAGI. This CDR3 is 15 amino acids long. In DNA, the CDR3 is TGTGCCAGCAGTAGGGGCGGTTCTAGCACAGATACGCAGTATTTT. Translating it yields CASSRGGSSTDTQYF.

V gene TRBV2 combines with J gene TRBJ1-5; D is undetermined. Germline CDR1 SNHLY, CDR2 FYNNEI. V lost 4 bases and J lost 9, with 19 bases in between. The CDR3 is 15 residues long. CDR3 region: CASSGPGDERAPQHF. CDR3 DNA sequence: TGTGCCAGCAGTGGACCGGGAGACGAAAGGGCGCCCCAGCATTTT.